The next 19 T cell receptor beta chains were all read from a single sample in a study of identical twins (dated by TCRdb to between 2015 and 2016). The library was obtained by 5' RACE. TCRdb lists the instrument as Illumina HiSeq 2000. In TCRdb, the public reads were trimmed at Q25 with fastp and aligned with MiXCR, with productive beta chains retained. Merged by CDR3 protein, the rows form single entries marked with the most common genes and DNA. Within this sample are around 490,000 distinct CDR3 sequences, with about a fifth of them counted one time only. The ten largest clones add up to approximately 0.52% of the sample. In addition, the sample was reused for a study of yellow fever vaccine responses in identical twins.

Sequencing input: CD4+ T cells sorted from blood. These receptors were taken from a woman between 18 and 29 years old in good health.

This clonotype has just a few counts. The chain has TRBV5-1 and TRBJ1-5, with D tentatively TRBD1 (6 bases). Trimming shortened V by 4 bases and J by 7 bases, and 15 bases separated the two germline ends. CDR1 and CDR2 from the germline V gene are SGHRS and YFSETQ. This CDR3 has 14 amino acids. Here the CDR3 reads CASSPTPQGQPQHF. The CDR3 nucleotides are TGCGCCAGCAGCCCTACCCCACAGGGACAGCCCCAGCATTTT.

This clonotype has only one observation. This chain links TRBV2 with TRBJ1-5; D perhaps matches TRBD1 (6 bases). Trimming took 3 bases from V and 6 from J, leaving 12 bases between them. CDR3 length equals 14 residues. Germline V gene sequence: CDR1 SNHLY, CDR2 FYNNEI. CDR3 DNA sequence: TGTGCCAGCAGTGATAAGTCAGGGGTTCAGCCCCAGCATTTT. Its protein product is CASSDKSGVQPQHF.

J is TRBJ2-2 and V is TRBV20-1; 7 nucleotides match TRBD1. The CDR3 is 13 amino acids. With V trimmed by 5 bases and J by 6 bases, 6 bases remained unmatched. Germline values: CDR1 DFQATT, CDR2 SNEGSKA (reference sequence). The CDR3 is CSADGQVAGELFF. Written as DNA, the CDR3 is TGCAGTGCTGATGGACAGGTCGCCGGGGAGCTGTTTTTT.

The chain employs TRBV13 and TRBJ2-7; 9 bases fit TRBD2. With 3 bases clipped from V and 2 bases from J, the junction kept 8 bases outside the gene matches. The CDR3 contains 16 residues. Looked up from germline, CDR1 is PRHDT and CDR2 is FYEKMQ (reference sequence). The CDR3 here is CASSLSPSGETYEQYF. The DNA for the CDR3 is TGTGCCAGCAGCTTGTCACCTAGCGGGGAAACCTACGAGCAGTACTTC.

This clonotype was counted between two and nine times. The V and J genes are TRBV20-1 and TRBJ1-5, with D perhaps TRBD1 (5 bases). The ends were cut back, 2 bases at V and 2 bases at J, with 10 bases in the middle. The CDR3 length is 14 residues. The germline gives CDR1 DFQATT, CDR2 SNEGSKA (reference sequence). The CDR3 spells CSARSGGGNQPQHF. For the CDR3, the DNA is TGCAGTGCTAGAAGTGGAGGGGGCAATCAGCCCCAGCATTTT.

This clonotype was seen a few times. This chain's CDR3 is CASSQEGRFTNEQFF. Here the CDR3 DNA reads TGTGCCAGCAGCCAAGAAGGGAGGTTCACCAATGAGCAGTTCTTC. The V call is TRBV14, the J call TRBJ2-1; perhaps TRBD2 as D (6 bases). The ends were cut back, 0 bases at V and 6 bases at J, with 12 bases in the middle. CDR3 length: 15 amino acids. Germline V CDR1 and CDR2: SGHDN, FVKESK. Variable domain in full (rest from reference TRBV14 and TRBJ2-1): EAGVTQFPSHSVIEKGQTVTLRCDPISGHDNLYWYRRVMGKEIKFLLHFVKESKQDESGMPNNRFLAERTGGTYSTLKVQPAELEDSGVYFCASSQEGRFTNEQFFGPGTRLTVL.

The V and J genes are TRBV12-3 or TRBV12-4 and TRBJ2-2; D is unresolved. The CDR3 is 12 amino acids. Trimming pared 3 bases from V and 7 bases from J, leaving 6 bases between. CDR3 amino acids: CASSFGVGELFF. CDR3 nucleotide sequence: TGTGCCAGCAGTTTTGGGGTCGGGGAGCTGTTTTTT.

This clonotype was seen at least ten times. The rearrangement uses TRBV12-3 or TRBV12-4 and TRBJ2-3, with 12 bases aligning to TRBD2. CDR3 length: 16 residues. V gave up 6 bases and J gave up 0 bases; unmatched junction bases: 4. The CDR3 coding sequence is TGTGCCAGCAGATATGGGACTAGCGGGAGCACAGATACGCAGTATTTT. Its protein is CASRYGTSGSTDTQYF.

The gene calls are TRBV29-1 and TRBJ1-1; the match to TRBD1 covers 9 bases. After removal of 5 bases from V and 3 bases from J, the junction contained 4 bases not matched to a gene. Germline assignment: CDR1 SQVTM and CDR2 ANQGSEA. The CDR3 loop spans 13 amino acids. The CDR3 coding sequence is TGCAGCGTTAACAGGGGGCGATACACTGAAGCTTTCTTT. Translated, it gives CSVNRGRYTEAFF.

V is TRBV5-1 and J is TRBJ2-3, with 9 bases lining up with TRBD1. Trimming removed 3 bases from V and 8 bases from J; junction bases left unmatched: 7. CDR3 length equals 14 residues. The germline V gene encodes CDR1 SGHRS and CDR2 YFSETQ. CDR3 region: CASSYGQGFGTQYF. The DNA of the CDR3 is TGCGCCAGCAGCTACGGACAGGGGTTTGGTACGCAGTATTTT.

The chain links TRBV11-2 to TRBJ2-5; 9 bases map to TRBD1. J gave up 1 base and V 9 bases, and 3 bases lay outside the gene matches. The V gene's germline CDR1 is SGHAT and CDR2 FQNNGV. This CDR3 is built from 13 residues. CDR3 DNA: TGTGCCAGTCGGACAGGGGCCCAAGAGACCCAGTACTTC. Translating it yields CASRTGAQETQYF.

This clonotype has more than one count but fewer than ten. The V gene is TRBV9, the J gene TRBJ2-2; perhaps TRBD2 as D (5 bases). Deletions cut 1 base from V and 0 bases from J, with 7 bases between. Germline V gene lookup returns CDR1 SGDLS and CDR2 YYNGEE. This CDR3 has 15 residues. The CDR3 region has the DNA TGTGCCAGCAGCGTACTCGGGGCGAACACCGGGGAGCTGTTTTTT. It specifies CASSVLGANTGELFF.

This chain connects TRBV11-2 to TRBJ2-1; D is tentatively TRBD1 or TRBD2 (6 bases each). V dropped 0 bases and J dropped 4 bases, with 13 bases sitting between them. This CDR3 is built from 16 residues. From germline, CDR1 is SGHAT and CDR2 FQNNGV. The CDR3 reads CASSLDNGGGYNEQFF. The CDR3 DNA reads TGTGCCAGCAGCTTAGATAACGGGGGCGGATACAATGAGCAGTTCTTC.

The rearrangement joins TRBV2 to TRBJ2-4; the match to TRBD2 covers 10 bases. The germline V gene encodes CDR1 SNHLY and CDR2 FYNNEI. The CDR3 is 14 amino acids. J was trimmed by 11 bases and V by 4 bases; bases with no gene match: 8. In nucleotides, the CDR3 is TGTGCCAGCAGTGCGTCCTTCCTAGCGGGAGTTCAGTACTTC. Translation gives CASSASFLAGVQYF.

This clonotype was counted only a few times. V is TRBV11-2 and J is TRBJ2-5; 7 nucleotides line up with TRBD1. The CDR3 contains 15 residues. Per germline, CDR1 SGHAT and CDR2 FQNNGV. Trimming cost V 5 bases and J 2 bases; bases outside gene matches: 8. In DNA form, the CDR3 reads TGTGCCAGCAGCACACCACAGGGGCTTCAAGAGACCCAGTACTTC. It codes for CASSTPQGLQETQYF.

The chain carries TRBV5-1 and TRBJ2-3, with 7 positions matching TRBD1. The CDR3 loop spans 14 amino acids. Germline lookup yields CDR1 SGHRS and CDR2 YFSETQ. V lost 6 bases, J lost 0 bases, and 4 bases stayed unmatched. In DNA form, the CDR3 reads TGCGCCAGCACCGACAGGGTTAGCACAGATACGCAGTATTTT. Translated, it gives CASTDRVSTDTQYF.

The chain has TRBV7-9 and TRBJ2-1; D uncertain. CDR1 is SEHNR and CDR2 is FQNEAQ in the germline V gene (reference sequence). V was trimmed by 2 bases and J by 6 bases, leaving 11 bases between them. CDR3 length: 14 amino acids. CDR3 DNA sequence: TGTGCCAGCAGCTTATCATTTGTGTCCAATGAGCAGTTCTTC. As protein: CASSLSFVSNEQFF. Combining the CDR3 with reference TRBV7-9 and TRBJ2-1 gives the whole variable domain DTGVSQNPRHKITKRGQNVTFRCDPISEHNRLYWYRQTLGQGPEFLTYFQNEAQLEKSRLLSDRFSAERPKGSFSTLEIQRTEQGDSAMYLCASSLSFVSNEQFFGPGTRLTVL.

The J gene is TRBJ2-7, the V gene TRBV3-1; 11 bases map to TRBD2. CDR3 length equals 15 residues. Germline V gives CDR1 LGHDT, CDR2 YNNKEL (reference sequence). The ends lost 1 base at V and 5 bases at J; junction bases unmatched: 4. The CDR3: CASSQATSGAHEQYV. CDR3 nucleotide sequence: TGTGCCAGCAGCCAAGCGACTAGCGGGGCCCACGAGCAGTACGTC.

As DNA, the CDR3 is TGTGCCAGCAGCTTAGTCACAGGGCCCTGGGGTGATACGCAGTATTTT. Translation gives CASSLVTGPWGDTQYF. The chain is built from TRBV11-2 and TRBJ2-3, with a possible D match to TRBD1 (6 bases). There are 16 residues in the CDR3. CDR1 is SGHAT, CDR2 FQNNGV, per germline. V dropped 1 base and J dropped 6 bases, with 17 bases sitting between them.